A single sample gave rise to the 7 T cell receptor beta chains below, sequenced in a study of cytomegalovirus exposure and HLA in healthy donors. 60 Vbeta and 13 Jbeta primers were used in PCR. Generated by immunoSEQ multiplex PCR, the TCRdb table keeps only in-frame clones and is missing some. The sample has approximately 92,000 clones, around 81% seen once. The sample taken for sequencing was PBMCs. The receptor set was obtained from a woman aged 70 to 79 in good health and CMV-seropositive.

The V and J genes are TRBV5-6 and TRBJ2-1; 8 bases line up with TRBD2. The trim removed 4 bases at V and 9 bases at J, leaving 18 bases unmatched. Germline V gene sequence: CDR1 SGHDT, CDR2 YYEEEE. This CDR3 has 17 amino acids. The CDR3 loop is CASSRIASGPWYSEQFF. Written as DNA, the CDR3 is TGTGCCAGCAGCCGGATAGCTAGCGGGCCCTGGTACTCTGAGCAGTTCTTC. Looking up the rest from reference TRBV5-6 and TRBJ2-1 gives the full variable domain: DAGVTQSPTHLIKTRGQQVTLRCSPKSGHDTVSWYQQALGQGPQFIFQYYEEEERQRGNFPDRFSGHQFPNYSSELNVNALLLGDSALYLCASSRIASGPWYSEQFFGPGTRLTVL.

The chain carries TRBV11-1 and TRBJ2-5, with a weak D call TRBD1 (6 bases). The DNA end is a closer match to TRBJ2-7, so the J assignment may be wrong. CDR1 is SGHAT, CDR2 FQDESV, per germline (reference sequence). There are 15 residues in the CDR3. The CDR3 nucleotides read TGTGCCAGCAGCTACAACAGGGTTAGGGGATACGAGCAGTACTTC. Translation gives CASSYNRVRGYEQYF.

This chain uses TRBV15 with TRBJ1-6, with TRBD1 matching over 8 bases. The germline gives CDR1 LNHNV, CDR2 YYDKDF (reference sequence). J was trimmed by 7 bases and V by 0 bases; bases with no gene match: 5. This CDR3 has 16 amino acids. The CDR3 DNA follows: TGTGCCACCAGCAGAGATATCACAGGGGGGAATTCACCCCTCCACTTT. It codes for CATSRDITGGNSPLHF. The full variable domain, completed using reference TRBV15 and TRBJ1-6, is DAMVIQNPRYQVTQFGKPVTLSCSQTLNHNVMYWYQQKSSQAPKLLFHYYDKDFNNEADTPDNFQSRRPNTSFCFLDIRSPGLGDTAMYLCATSRDITGGNSPLHFGNGTRLTVT.

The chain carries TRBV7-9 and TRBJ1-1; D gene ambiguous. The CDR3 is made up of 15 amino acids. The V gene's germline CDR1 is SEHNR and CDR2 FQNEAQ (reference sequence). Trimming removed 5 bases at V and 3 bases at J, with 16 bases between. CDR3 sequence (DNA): TGTGCCAGCAGCCCCCTACTCGGGAGGGACACTGAAGCTTTCTTT. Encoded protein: CASSPLLGRDTEAFF.

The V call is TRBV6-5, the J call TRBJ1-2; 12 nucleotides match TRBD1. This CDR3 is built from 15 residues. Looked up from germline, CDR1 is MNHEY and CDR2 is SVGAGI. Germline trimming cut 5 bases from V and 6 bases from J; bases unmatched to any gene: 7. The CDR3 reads CASSTRDRGRNGYTF. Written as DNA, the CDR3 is TGTGCCAGCAGTACGAGGGACAGGGGGCGAAATGGCTACACCTTC.

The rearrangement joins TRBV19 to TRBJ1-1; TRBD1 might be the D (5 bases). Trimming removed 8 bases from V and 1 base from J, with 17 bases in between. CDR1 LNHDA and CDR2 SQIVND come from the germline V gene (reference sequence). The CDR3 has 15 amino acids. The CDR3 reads CASVLGTHRNTEAFF. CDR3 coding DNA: TGTGCCAGTGTCCTCGGGACTCATCGGAACACTGAAGCTTTCTTT.

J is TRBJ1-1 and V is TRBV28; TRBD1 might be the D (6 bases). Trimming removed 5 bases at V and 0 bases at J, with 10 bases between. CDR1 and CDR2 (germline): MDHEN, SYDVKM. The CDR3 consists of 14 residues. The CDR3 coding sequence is TGTGCCAGCAGTCGGACAGCCTTGAACACTGAAGCTTTCTTT. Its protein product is CASSRTALNTEAFF.